The clone carrying this TCR beta chain has a count of ten or more. Its target is not known. Individual cDNA molecules received unique molecular identifiers. TCRdb re-called the 5' RACE reads with MiXCR, one entry per CDR3 protein. The table lists 60,000 to 75,000 distinct CDR3 sequences, approximately 9.1% of them singletons. This CDR3 has 15 residues. V was trimmed by 1 base and J by 4 bases, leaving 16 bases between them. Germline CDR1 and CDR2: GTSNPN and SVGIG (reference sequence). This specimen comes from a study of early T cells in non-severe SARS-CoV-2 infection. Study at large: The study sequenced bulk RNA from unsorted whole blood, with chains unpaired. Findings and caveats of the study: Anti-spike CD8 specificities were favored by VDJdb matching, whose results missed private and CD4 specificities.

The chain combines TRBV30 with TRBJ1-2, with D maybe TRBD1 (5 bases). The source was whole blood, collected at baseline. The receptor was isolated from an adult who was a healthcare worker with PCR-confirmed SARS-CoV-2 infection or an uninfected control (not recorded which). CDR3 in DNA: TGTGCCTGGAGTGCAACCGCGGGACCGAGCTATGGCTACACCTTC. It is translated as CAWSATAGPSYGYTF.